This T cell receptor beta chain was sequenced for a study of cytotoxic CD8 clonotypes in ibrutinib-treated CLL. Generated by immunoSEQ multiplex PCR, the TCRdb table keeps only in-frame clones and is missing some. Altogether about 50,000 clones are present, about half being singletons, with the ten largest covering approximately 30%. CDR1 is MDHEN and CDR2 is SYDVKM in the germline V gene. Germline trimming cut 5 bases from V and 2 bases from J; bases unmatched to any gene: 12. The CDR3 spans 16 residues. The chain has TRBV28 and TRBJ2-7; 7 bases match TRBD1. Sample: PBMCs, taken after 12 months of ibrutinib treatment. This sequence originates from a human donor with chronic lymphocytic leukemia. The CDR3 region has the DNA TGTGCCAGCAGTCCCGGACAGGCTCGCACGGCCTACGAGCAGTACTTC. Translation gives CASSPGQARTAYEQYF. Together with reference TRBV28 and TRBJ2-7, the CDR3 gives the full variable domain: DVKVTQSSRYLVKRTGEKVFLECVQDMDHENMFWYRQDPGLGLRLIYFSYDVKMKEKGDIPEGYSVSREKKERFSLILESASTNQTSMYLCASSPGQARTAYEQYFGPGTRLTVT.